This TCR beta chain was captured by sequencing in a study of shared T cell receptors in the human thymus. J gave up 8 bases and V 5 bases, and 12 bases lay outside the gene matches. Germline-derived CDR1 and CDR2 are SGHTA and FQGNSA. This CDR3 has 15 residues. Generated by immunoSEQ multiplex PCR, the TCRdb table keeps only in-frame clones and is missing some. The table has over 450,000 clones, about 84% seen once; the top ten hold about 0.014%. These data also featured in a second study, about human thymus T cells. That study adds: Thymic resections from corrective heart surgery supplied the tissue. Gene usage for V and J segments appeared biased in thymic and blood repertoires.

The receptor was derived from a boy under two years old with a congenital heart defect. Source material: thymocytes. The V and J genes are TRBV7-2 and TRBJ2-1; 7 positions agree with TRBD2. In DNA form, the CDR3 reads TGTGCCAGCAGCAGCCGGACTAGTCGTTTCGATGAGCAGTTCTTC. Protein: CASSSRTSRFDEQFF.